The rows below give T cell receptor beta chains drawn from one sample of a study of cytomegalovirus exposure and HLA in healthy donors. The table came from immunoSEQ multiplex PCR; TCRdb's copy has only in-frame clones and leaves some out. Its table records roughly 200,000 clones. Input material: PBMCs. The receptors shown here come from a man aged 30 to 39 in good health and CMV-seronegative. CDR3s include the opening cysteine and the closing phenylalanine or tryptophan. Fields, in order: V gene, J gene, D gene, CDR3 protein, CDR3 DNA. The D gene is left open where the match is weak.

TRBV28	TRBJ2-1	.	CASIPLHGSSYNEQFF	TGTGCCAGCATACCTCTCCACGGGAGCTCCTACAATGAGCAGTTCTTC
TRBV7-9	TRBJ2-5	.	CASSSGTPEEQETQYF	TGTGCCAGCAGCTCCGGGACTCCCGAGGAGCAAGAGACCCAGTACTTC
TRBV5-4	TRBJ2-7	.	CASSAPGASSYEQYF	TGTGCCAGCAGCGCCCCGGGAGCAAGCTCCTACGAGCAGTACTTC
TRBV7-2	TRBJ2-7	.	CASSNTGTYEQYF	TGTGCCAGCAGCAATACAGGGACCTACGAGCAGTACTTC
TRBV5-4	TRBJ2-7	.	CASSLPGGSGTYEQYF	TGTGCCAGCAGTTTGCCAGGGGGGTCCGGCACCTACGAGCAGTACTTC
TRBV27	TRBJ2-2	TRBD1	CASSFGTGGTGELFF	TGTGCCAGCAGCTTCGGGACAGGGGGCACCGGGGAGCTGTTTTTT
TRBV6-1	TRBJ1-4	TRBD1	CASNSNRGINEKLFF	TGTGCCAGCAACTCGAACAGGGGAATTAATGAAAAACTGTTTTTT
TRBV19	TRBJ1-2	.	CASSIDSGAAYGYTF	TGTGCCAGTAGTATAGATTCAGGGGCGGCCTATGGCTACACCTTC
TRBV7-2	TRBJ1-3	TRBD1	CASSPTGGSGNTIYF	TGTGCCAGCAGCCCTACAGGGGGCTCTGGAAACACCATATATTTT
TRBV7-9	TRBJ1-1	.	CASSIRGRGAPNTEAFF	TGTGCCAGCAGCATTAGGGGCCGCGGGGCCCCGAACACTGAAGCTTTCTTT
TRBV9	TRBJ2-7	TRBD2	CASSVEASGLSEQYF	TGTGCCAGCAGCGTAGAGGCTAGCGGGCTTTCCGAGCAGTACTTC
TRBV11-1	TRBJ2-5	.	CASSFGGQETQYF	TGTGCCAGCAGCTTCGGAGGTCAAGAGACCCAGTACTTC
TRBV7-9	TRBJ2-3	.	CASSLWSITDTQYF	TGTGCCAGCAGCTTATGGTCTATCACAGATACGCAGTATTTT
TRBV6-5	TRBJ1-2	.	CASSYSTGLYGYTF	TGTGCCAGCAGTTACTCGACAGGCCTTTATGGCTACACCTTC
TRBV18	TRBJ2-5	.	CASSPLTDQETQYF	TGTGCCAGCTCACCACTCACAGACCAAGAGACCCAGTACTTC
TRBV27	TRBJ2-1	.	CASSSRTLLGEQFF	TGTGCCAGCAGTTCCAGGACTCTCTTGGGTGAGCAGTTCTTC
TRBV28	TRBJ1-5	.	CASRDNDQPQHF	TGTGCCAGCAGGGACAACGATCAGCCCCAGCATTTT
TRBV6-1	TRBJ1-4	.	CASSERQREKLFF	TGTGCCAGCAGTGAAAGACAGAGGGAAAAACTGTTTTTT
TRBV5-1	TRBJ2-7	.	CASTPSGIPYEQYF	TGCGCCAGCACCCCGAGCGGCATTCCCTACGAGCAGTACTTC
TRBV30	TRBJ1-2	.	CAWIQGNYGYTF	TGTGCCTGGATCCAGGGTAACTATGGCTACACCTTC
TRBV6-6	TRBJ1-4	TRBD1	CASSYGQGNEKLFF	TGTGCCAGCAGTTACGGACAGGGTAATGAAAAACTGTTTTTT
TRBV2	TRBJ1-5	TRBD1	CASSLDRDQPQHF	TGTGCCAGCAGTCTAGACAGGGATCAGCCCCAGCATTTT
TRBV5-1	TRBJ2-3	.	CASSLVFADTQYF	TGCGCCAGCAGCTTGGTATTTGCAGATACGCAGTATTTT
TRBV27	TRBJ1-2	TRBD1	CASRLGGPNYGYTF	TGTGCCAGCAGACTAGGGGGCCCTAACTATGGCTACACCTTC
TRBV2	TRBJ1-1	TRBD1	CASLQRGQGYEAFF	TGTGCCAGTCTCCAGAGGGGGCAGGGCTATGAAGCTTTCTTT
TRBV5-7	TRBJ1-6	.	CASSRNWGEESPLHF	TGTGCCAGCAGCCGGAACTGGGGAGAGGAATCACCCCTCCACTTT
TRBV5-5	TRBJ2-7	TRBD1	CASSLPTGGTSSYEQYF	TGTGCCAGCAGCTTGCCAACAGGGGGCACGTCCTCCTACGAGCAGTACTTC
TRBV7-9	TRBJ2-7	TRBD2	CASSFGGGSSAEQYF	TGTGCCAGCAGCTTTGGGGGAGGGTCTTCGGCAGAGCAGTACTTC
TRBV9	TRBJ2-5	TRBD1	CASSVGGQGGTQYF	TGTGCCAGCAGCGTAGGGGGACAGGGCGGGACCCAGTACTTC
TRBV5-1	TRBJ1-1	.	CASSFQGNTEAFF	TGCGCCAGCAGCTTCCAGGGGAACACTGAAGCTTTCTTT
TRBV30	TRBJ2-6	.	CAWSSSGLYSGANVLTF	TGTGCCTGGAGCTCCTCGGGACTTTATTCTGGGGCCAACGTCCTGACTTTC
TRBV5-1	TRBJ2-5	TRBD1	CASSLAYVRDRQETQYF	TGCGCCAGCAGCTTGGCCTATGTCCGGGACAGGCAAGAGACCCAGTACTTC
TRBV4-3	TRBJ1-2	TRBD1	CASSQEGQGDYGYTF	TGCGCCAGCAGCCAAGAAGGACAGGGGGACTATGGCTACACCTTC
TRBV6-7	TRBJ2-7	TRBD1	CASSYSGTGLGIVSYEQYF	TGTGCCAGCAGTTACTCGGGGACAGGTCTGGGGATCGTCTCCTACGAGCAGTACTTC
TRBV9	TRBJ1-1	.	CASSPQGRGEAFF	TGTGCCAGCAGCCCCCAAGGAAGGGGTGAAGCTTTCTTT
TRBV7-2	TRBJ1-6	TRBD1	CASSFLLPGTVNSPLHF	TGTGCCAGCAGCTTTCTCCTACCCGGGACAGTGAATTCACCCCTCCACTTT
TRBV7-3	TRBJ2-7	TRBD2	CASSWTSGAYEQYF	TGTGCCAGCAGCTGGACTAGCGGCGCCTACGAGCAGTACTTC
TRBV21-1	TRBJ2-1	.	CASSTVAETSYNEQFF	TGTGCCAGCAGCACTGTAGCGGAGACCTCCTACAATGAGCAGTTCTTC
TRBV13	TRBJ2-7	.	CASSLETGYEQYF	TGTGCCAGCAGCTTAGAGACGGGCTACGAGCAGTACTTC
TRBV4-2	TRBJ1-2	TRBD1	CASSQEGTGYGYTF	TGTGCCAGCAGCCAAGAGGGGACAGGGTATGGCTACACCTTC
TRBV7-8	TRBJ1-5	TRBD1	CASSKGQGGWSNQPQHF	TGTGCCAGCAGCAAGGGACAGGGAGGATGGAGCAATCAGCCCCAGCATTTT
TRBV7-9	TRBJ2-5	TRBD1	CASSGDRAQETQYF	TGTGCCAGCAGCGGGGACAGAGCCCAAGAGACCCAGTACTTC
TRBV28	TRBJ1-3	.	CASSYKTVLSGNTIYF	TGTGCCAGCAGTTACAAGACAGTGCTCTCTGGAAACACCATATATTTT
TRBV5-4	TRBJ2-5	.	CASSPETGTQYF	TGTGCCAGCAGCCCCGAAACAGGGACCCAGTACTTC
TRBV7-2	TRBJ1-2	TRBD1	CASSFEGQSIYGYTF	TGTGCCAGCAGCTTTGAGGGACAGTCTATCTATGGCTACACCTTC
TRBV2	TRBJ1-5	TRBD1	CASSGTGGAGQPQHF	TGTGCCAGCAGTGGGACAGGGGGGGCGGGACAGCCCCAGCATTTT
TRBV27	TRBJ2-5	TRBD2	CASSGGTSGQYQETQYF	TGTGCCAGCAGTGGCGGGACTAGCGGGCAGTACCAAGAGACCCAGTACTTC
TRBV5-1	TRBJ1-4	TRBD1	CASSPRDRGEKLFF	TGCGCCAGCAGCCCCCGGGACAGGGGTGAAAAACTGTTTTTT
TRBV9	TRBJ2-3	.	CASSVGLWDTQYF	TGTGCCAGCAGCGTAGGACTCTGGGATACGCAGTATTTT